The 24 T cell receptor beta chains below all came from one sample that was sequenced in a study of monozygotic twins with inflammatory bowel disease. TCRdb derives one entry per CDR3 protein from the 5' RACE reads, leaving out DNA. The table for this sample gives 300,000 to 400,000 distinct CDR3 sequences. The sample comprised blood. These TCRs come from a human donor with ulcerative colitis or Crohn's disease, or a healthy co-twin of an affected twin (not recorded which).

The rearrangement links TRBV5-1 to TRBJ2-2; TCRdb reports TRBD2, a call that lacks DNA to check it against. The germline V gene has CDR1 SGHRS and CDR2 YFSETQ. The length of the CDR3 is 17 residues. The CDR3 reads CASSLAVGLTNTGELFF.

This chain joins TRBV18 and TRBJ1-2; the D gene TCRdb calls, TRBD1, cannot be checked with no DNA. Germline V CDR1 and CDR2: KGHSH, LQKENI. There are 16 residues in the CDR3. The CDR3 protein is CASSPSIAGSNYGYTF.

The CDR3 here is CASDRDGYNEQFF. The rearrangement links TRBV2 to TRBJ2-1; TCRdb indicates TRBD1, and absent DNA this call remains unverified. Germline-derived CDR1 and CDR2 are SNHLY and FYNNEI. The CDR3 totals 13 residues.

The V and J genes are TRBV10-3 and TRBJ2-2. The germline V gene has CDR1 ENHRY and CDR2 SYGVKD. The CDR3 totals 14 residues. The CDR3 loop reads CAISLQVYPGELFF.

The chain is built from TRBV5-1 and TRBJ2-7; TCRdb proposes TRBD1, but this gene call is untestable without DNA. The CDR3 spans 15 residues. Looked up from germline, CDR1 is SGHRS and CDR2 is YFSETQ. The chain's CDR3 is CASSSGTFEGYEQYF.

This chain links TRBV12-3 or TRBV12-4 with TRBJ1-5; the D call of TRBD1 rests on TCRdb alone, since no DNA is present to check it. The CDR3 contains 14 residues. CDR3 region: CASSPDRENQPQHF.

V is TRBV20-1 and J is TRBJ1-2; with no DNA, the TCRdb D assignment of TRBD1 cannot be verified. The CDR3 is made up of 14 amino acids. Germline loops: CDR1 DFQATT, CDR2 SNEGSKA (reference sequence). The CDR3 reads CSDGRTGGFYGYTF.

This sequence joins TRBV11-2 and TRBJ2-5; lacking DNA, the TRBD1 call made by TCRdb goes unchecked. The CDR3 is 15 amino acids. CDR1 SGHAT and CDR2 FQNNGV come from the germline V gene. The CDR3 sequence: CASSFSSGGGETQYF.

J is TRBJ2-4 and V is TRBV7-8; TCRdb gives TRBD1 as the D gene, but with no DNA this cannot be confirmed. This CDR3 has 18 residues. Per the germline V gene, CDR1 is SGHVS and CDR2 is FQNEAQ. CDR3 sequence: CASSLEARQAVAKNIQYF.

This chain joins TRBV5-1 and TRBJ1-2. The CDR3 totals 15 residues. Germline V gives CDR1 SGHRS, CDR2 YFSETQ. The CDR3 sequence: CASTEGPFLDYGYTF.

The chain links TRBV20-1 to TRBJ2-7. Germline V lookup: CDR1 DFQATT, CDR2 SNEGSKA (reference sequence). The CDR3 is 14 residues long. Here the CDR3 reads CSARITSGPYEQYF.

The genes are TRBV12-3 or TRBV12-4 and TRBJ1-4; TCRdb calls TRBD1, which cannot be checked without DNA. The CDR3 is made up of 20 amino acids. The CDR3 here is CASSPTRTGLNFATNEKLFF.

The J gene is TRBJ2-7, the V gene TRBV5-1; the D gene TCRdb calls, TRBD1, cannot be checked with no DNA. The CDR3 covers 15 residues. Germline CDR1 is SGHRS and CDR2 is YFSETQ. Here the CDR3 reads CASSLEGAGTYEQYF.

The genes are TRBV27 and TRBJ1-1; TCRdb outputs TRBD1, but without DNA this stays unchecked. The CDR3 is 14 amino acids. The germline CDR1 and CDR2 sequences are MNHEY and SMNVEV (reference sequence). The CDR3 protein is CASSSRGRNTEAFF.

This chain joins TRBV10-3 and TRBJ1-5; without DNA, the TCRdb call of TRBD1 cannot be checked. The CDR3 has 15 residues. Germline CDR1 ENHRY, CDR2 SYGVKD. The CDR3 reads CAISRDSYSNQPQHF.

The chain carries TRBV7-2 and TRBJ2-3; TCRdb designates TRBD2, a call that cannot be tested without DNA. CDR1 and CDR2 from the germline V gene are SGHTA and FQGNSA. The CDR3 is 16 amino acids. CDR3 sequence: CASSLGLASRADTQYF.

The chain combines TRBV10-3 with TRBJ2-1; TCRdb proposes TRBD2, but this gene call is untestable without DNA. The germline V gene encodes CDR1 ENHRY and CDR2 SYGVKD. This CDR3 has 13 residues. CDR3 loop: CAIKSGGYNEEFF.

This chain connects TRBV6-5 to TRBJ1-2; TCRdb returns TRBD1, unconfirmable since there is no DNA. This CDR3 spans 15 amino acids. Looked up from germline, CDR1 is MNHEY and CDR2 is SVGAGI. CDR3 residues: CASSYRGTENYGYTF.

This rearrangement joins TRBV18 to TRBJ2-3; TCRdb gives TRBD1 as the D gene, but with no DNA this cannot be confirmed. Germline V CDR1 and CDR2: KGHSH, LQKENI. The CDR3 totals 15 residues. CDR3 in amino acids: CASSPLAGQTDTQYF. Combining the CDR3 with reference TRBV18 and TRBJ2-3 gives the whole variable domain NAGVMQNPRHLVRRRGQEARLRCSPMKGHSHVYWYRQLPEEGLKFMVYLQKENIIDESGMPKERFSAEFPKEGPSILRIQQVVRGDSAAYFCASSPLAGQTDTQYFGPGTRLTVL.

The chain employs TRBV29-1 and TRBJ2-2; TCRdb lists TRBD1, though no DNA is available to test this call. From germline, CDR1 is SQVTM and CDR2 ANQGSEA. The CDR3 has 14 amino acids. The CDR3 is CSVVGHTNTGELFF.

V and J are TRBV11-2 and TRBJ2-1; TCRdb designates TRBD2, a call that cannot be tested without DNA. Germline V gives CDR1 SGHAT, CDR2 FQNNGV. The CDR3 length is 14 residues. The CDR3 loop is CASSLGTTNNEQFF.

This chain connects TRBV7-9 to TRBJ2-7; TCRdb names TRBD1, which stays unverified in the absence of DNA. The CDR3 spans 13 residues. CDR1 is SEHNR, CDR2 FQNEAQ, per germline (reference sequence). The chain's CDR3 is CASSSGTDHEQYF.

The V call is TRBV7-2, the J call TRBJ2-4; TCRdb calls TRBD1, which cannot be checked without DNA. Germline CDR1 and CDR2: SGHTA and FQGNSA. There are 17 residues in the CDR3. CDR3 sequence: CASSLEGGGLAKNIQYF. Using reference TRBV7-2 and TRBJ2-4 for the parts outside the CDR3, the full variable domain is GAGVSQSPSNKVTEKGKDVELRCDPISGHTALYWYRQSLGQGLEFLIYFQGNSAPDKSGLPSDRFSAERTGGSVSTLTIQRTQQEDSAVYLCASSLEGGGLAKNIQYFGAGTRLSVL.

V usage is TRBV5-1 and J usage is TRBJ2-7; TCRdb calls TRBD1, which cannot be checked without DNA. Germline V CDR1 and CDR2: SGHRS, YFSETQ. The CDR3 length is 15 residues. The CDR3 spells CASSLEPGQAHEQYF.